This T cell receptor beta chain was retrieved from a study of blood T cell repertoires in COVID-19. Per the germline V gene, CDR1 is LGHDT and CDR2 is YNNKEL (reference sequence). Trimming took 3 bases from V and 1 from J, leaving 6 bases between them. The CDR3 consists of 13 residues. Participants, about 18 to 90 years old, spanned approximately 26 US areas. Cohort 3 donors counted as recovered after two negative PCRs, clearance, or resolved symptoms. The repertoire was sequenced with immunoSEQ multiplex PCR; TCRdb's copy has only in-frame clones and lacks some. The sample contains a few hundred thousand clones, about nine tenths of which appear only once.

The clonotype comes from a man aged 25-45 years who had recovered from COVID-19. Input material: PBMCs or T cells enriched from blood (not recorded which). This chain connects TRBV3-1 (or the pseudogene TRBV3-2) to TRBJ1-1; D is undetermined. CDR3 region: CASSHNRNTEAFF. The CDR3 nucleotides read TGTGCCAGCAGCCATAACAGGAACACTGAAGCTTTCTTT.